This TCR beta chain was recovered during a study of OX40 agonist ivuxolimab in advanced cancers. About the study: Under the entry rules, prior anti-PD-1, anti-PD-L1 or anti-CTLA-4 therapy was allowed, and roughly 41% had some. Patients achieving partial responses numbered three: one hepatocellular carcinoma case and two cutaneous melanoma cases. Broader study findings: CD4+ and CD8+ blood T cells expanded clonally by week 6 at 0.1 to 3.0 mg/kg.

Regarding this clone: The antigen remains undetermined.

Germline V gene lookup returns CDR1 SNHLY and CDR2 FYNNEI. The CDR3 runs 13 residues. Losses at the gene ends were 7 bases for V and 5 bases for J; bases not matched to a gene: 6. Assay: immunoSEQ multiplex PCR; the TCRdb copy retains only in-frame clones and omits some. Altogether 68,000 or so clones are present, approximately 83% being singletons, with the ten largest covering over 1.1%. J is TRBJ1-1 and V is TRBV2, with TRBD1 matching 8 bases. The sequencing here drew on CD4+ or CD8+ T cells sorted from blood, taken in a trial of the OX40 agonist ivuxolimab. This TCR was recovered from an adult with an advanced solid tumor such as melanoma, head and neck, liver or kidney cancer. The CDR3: CASMDREGTEAFF. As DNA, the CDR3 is TGTGCCAGCATGGACAGGGAGGGGACTGAAGCTTTCTTT.